The entry below gives a single T cell receptor beta chain sequence along with its context. Assay: immunoSEQ multiplex PCR; the TCRdb copy retains only in-frame clones and omits some. The table shows fewer than 95,000 clones, with around 80% occurring only once. There are 15 residues in the CDR3. Germline CDR1 and CDR2: DFQATT and SNEGSKA (reference sequence). The V end was cut by 3 bases, the J end by 4 bases, with 18 bases between. This entry is derived from a study of blood T cell repertoires in COVID-19. Looking at the study overall: COVID-19 samples from acute and convalescent phases originated in the United States, Italy and Spain.

Sequencing input: peripheral blood. This rearrangement joins TRBV20-1 to TRBJ1-1; D not resolved. This TCR was sampled from a human donor in a cohort sampled during active COVID-19. The CDR3 bases are TGCAGTGCTAGTCTTTCCGTGGGAGGTGGCACTGAAGCTTTCTTT. Its translation: CSASLSVGGGTEAFF.